This entry features one T cell receptor (beta chain) sequence. This specimen belongs to a study of OX40 agonist ivuxolimab in advanced cancers. Sequenced by immunoSEQ multiplex PCR; TCRdb stores in-frame clones only, minus some. In the table there are 60,000 to 85,000 clones, over 80% of which are singletons. The CDR3 totals 11 residues. Trimming left V 4 bases short and J 6 bases short, with 8 bases between. CDR1 is SGHRS and CDR2 is YFSETQ in the germline V gene. Peripheral blood came from all dose cohorts at three timepoints. This clonotype originated in an adult with an advanced solid tumor such as melanoma, head and neck, liver or kidney cancer. The chain recombines TRBV5-1 with TRBJ2-7; D gene ambiguous. The input for sequencing was CD4+ or CD8+ T cells sorted from blood, taken in a trial of the OX40 agonist ivuxolimab. CDR3 nucleotide sequence: TGCGCCAGCAGCGCGTCTGGCGAGCAGTACTTC. Its protein is CASSASGEQYF.